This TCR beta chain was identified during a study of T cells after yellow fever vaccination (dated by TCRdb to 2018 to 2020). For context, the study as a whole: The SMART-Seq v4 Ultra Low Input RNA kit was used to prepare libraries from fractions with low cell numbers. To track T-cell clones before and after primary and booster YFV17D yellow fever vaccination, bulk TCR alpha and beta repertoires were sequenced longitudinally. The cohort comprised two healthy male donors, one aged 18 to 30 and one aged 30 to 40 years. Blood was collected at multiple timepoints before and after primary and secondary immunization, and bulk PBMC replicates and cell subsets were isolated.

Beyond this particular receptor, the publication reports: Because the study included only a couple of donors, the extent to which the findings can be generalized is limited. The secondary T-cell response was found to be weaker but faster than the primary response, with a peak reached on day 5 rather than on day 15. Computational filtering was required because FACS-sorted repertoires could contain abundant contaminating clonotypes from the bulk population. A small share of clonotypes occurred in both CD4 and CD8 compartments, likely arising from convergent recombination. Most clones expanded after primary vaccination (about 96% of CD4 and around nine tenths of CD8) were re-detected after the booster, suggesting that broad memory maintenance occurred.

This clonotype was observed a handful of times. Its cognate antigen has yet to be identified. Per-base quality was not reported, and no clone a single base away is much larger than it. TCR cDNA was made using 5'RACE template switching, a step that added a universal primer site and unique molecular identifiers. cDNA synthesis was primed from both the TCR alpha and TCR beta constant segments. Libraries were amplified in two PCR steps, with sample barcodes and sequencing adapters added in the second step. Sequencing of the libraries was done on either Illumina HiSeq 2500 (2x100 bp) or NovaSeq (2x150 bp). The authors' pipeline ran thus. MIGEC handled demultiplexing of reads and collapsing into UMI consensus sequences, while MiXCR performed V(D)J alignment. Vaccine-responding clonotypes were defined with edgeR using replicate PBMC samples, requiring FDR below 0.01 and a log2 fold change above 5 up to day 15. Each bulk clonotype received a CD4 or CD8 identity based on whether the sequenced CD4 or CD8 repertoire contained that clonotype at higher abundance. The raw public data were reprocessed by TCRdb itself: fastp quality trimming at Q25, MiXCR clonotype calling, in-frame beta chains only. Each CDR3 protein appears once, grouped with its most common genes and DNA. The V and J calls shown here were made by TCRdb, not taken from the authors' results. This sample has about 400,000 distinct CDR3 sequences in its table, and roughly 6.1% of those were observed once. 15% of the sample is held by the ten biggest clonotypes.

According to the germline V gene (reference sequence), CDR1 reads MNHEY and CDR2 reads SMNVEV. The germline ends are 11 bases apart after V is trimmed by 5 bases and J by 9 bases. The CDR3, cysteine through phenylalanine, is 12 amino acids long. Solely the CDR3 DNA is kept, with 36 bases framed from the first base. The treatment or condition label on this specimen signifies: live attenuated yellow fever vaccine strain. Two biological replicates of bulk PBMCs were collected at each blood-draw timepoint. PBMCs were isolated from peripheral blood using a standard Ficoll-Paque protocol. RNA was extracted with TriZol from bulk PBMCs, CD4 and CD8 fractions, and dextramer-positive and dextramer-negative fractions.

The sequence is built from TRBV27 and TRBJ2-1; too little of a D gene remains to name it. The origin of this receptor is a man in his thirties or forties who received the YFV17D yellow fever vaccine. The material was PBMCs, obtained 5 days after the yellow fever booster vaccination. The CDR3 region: CASSPSMSEQFF. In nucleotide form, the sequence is TGTGCCAGCAGTCCCTCTATGAGTGAGCAGTTCTTC.